This T cell receptor (beta chain) stems from a study of shared clonotypes between healthy human individuals. Study-level background: Per donor, CD8 memory used one plate, CD8 naive used two, CD4 memory used three and CD4 naive used three.

Measured with immunoSEQ multiplex PCR; TCRdb has only the in-frame clones, and not every one. The sample holds some 2,000,000 clones, almost 96% seen once. Study-level findings and limits: In a handful of donors, about 5% of naive CD4 clonotypes appeared in common. The authors sampled blood alone, and tissue repertoires likely differ.

About this clone: Its antigen is unidentified.

The CDR3 contains 19 residues. Trimming at V came to 1 base and at J to 3 bases, leaving 10 bases not matched to a gene. The germline gives CDR1 LGHNA, CDR2 YSLEER. Sequenced material: naive CD4+ T cells sorted from blood. Subset defined: CD45RA+ positively selected. The receptor's source is a man between 18 and 35 years old in good health. The chain links TRBV4-3 to TRBJ2-1; 12 nucleotides line up with TRBD2. CDR3 DNA sequence: TGCGCCAGCAGCCAAGGAGGGACTAGCGGGTTACTTGGCTACAATGAGCAGTTCTTC. Its protein is CASSQGGTSGLLGYNEQFF.